This TCR beta chain was profiled in a study of cytomegalovirus exposure and HLA in healthy donors. Overall study findings and caveats: A later analysis showed HLA-associated TCR beta chains outstripping equally common others in clonal expansion. A later analysis revealed that TCR association rates differed between HLA loci, peaking at DRB1 and bottoming out at HLA-C.

The CDR3 runs to 14 residues. Per the germline V gene, CDR1 is SGHAT and CDR2 is FQDESV (reference sequence). The V and J ends lost 3 bases and 6 bases respectively, with 15 bases between them. 13 Jbeta primers and 60 Vbeta primers were used for the PCR. Clones were read by immunoSEQ multiplex PCR, and TCRdb kept only the in-frame ones, dropping some. Counted here are about 130,000 clones, about 83% occurring once; the ten biggest clones make up less than 1.5%. Points on this clone: Its antigen is undetermined.

The V and J genes are TRBV11-1 and TRBJ2-7; maybe TRBD1 (5 bases). The origin of this receptor is a girl aged 2-15 years in good health and CMV-seronegative. The material sequenced was PBMCs. CDR3: CASSLDPATAEQYF. The CDR3 coding sequence is TGTGCCAGCAGCTTGGACCCCGCGACAGCCGAGCAGTACTTC. The whole variable domain, remainder taken from reference TRBV11-1 and TRBJ2-7, is EAEVAQSPRYKITEKSQAVAFWCDPISGHATLYWYRQILGQGPELLVQFQDESVVDDSQLPKDRFSAERLKGVDSTLKIQPAELGDSAMYLCASSLDPATAEQYFGPGTRLTVT.